This TCR beta chain was observed in a study of T cell responses to AZD1222 COVID-19 vaccine. Study at large: Both about-4-week and about-12-week second-dose recipients were combined.

Turning to this clone: Its specificity is not known.

Data came from immunoSEQ multiplex PCR; TCRdb stores just in-frame clones and leaves some out. The sample shows about 260,000 clones, over 90% of them seen only once. This CDR3 is 14 amino acids long. The germline CDR1 and CDR2 sequences are SGHVS and FQNEAQ. Trimming took 10 bases from V and 6 from J, leaving 19 bases between them. Findings of the study overall: In the spike-specific TCR repertoire, nearly half reportedly target unmutated variant regions. Spike-specific TCR breadth and depth were elevated following two AZD1222 doses.

This specimen was peripheral blood, taken on day 0 of AZD1222 vaccination. This chain connects TRBV7-8 to TRBJ1-5, with D possibly being TRBD1 (6 bases). The receptor's source is an adult in good health. In nucleotides, the CDR3 is TGTGCCACTCTCGAGGGGGGACTCGGTCAGCCCCAGCATTTT. It translates to CATLEGGLGQPQHF.